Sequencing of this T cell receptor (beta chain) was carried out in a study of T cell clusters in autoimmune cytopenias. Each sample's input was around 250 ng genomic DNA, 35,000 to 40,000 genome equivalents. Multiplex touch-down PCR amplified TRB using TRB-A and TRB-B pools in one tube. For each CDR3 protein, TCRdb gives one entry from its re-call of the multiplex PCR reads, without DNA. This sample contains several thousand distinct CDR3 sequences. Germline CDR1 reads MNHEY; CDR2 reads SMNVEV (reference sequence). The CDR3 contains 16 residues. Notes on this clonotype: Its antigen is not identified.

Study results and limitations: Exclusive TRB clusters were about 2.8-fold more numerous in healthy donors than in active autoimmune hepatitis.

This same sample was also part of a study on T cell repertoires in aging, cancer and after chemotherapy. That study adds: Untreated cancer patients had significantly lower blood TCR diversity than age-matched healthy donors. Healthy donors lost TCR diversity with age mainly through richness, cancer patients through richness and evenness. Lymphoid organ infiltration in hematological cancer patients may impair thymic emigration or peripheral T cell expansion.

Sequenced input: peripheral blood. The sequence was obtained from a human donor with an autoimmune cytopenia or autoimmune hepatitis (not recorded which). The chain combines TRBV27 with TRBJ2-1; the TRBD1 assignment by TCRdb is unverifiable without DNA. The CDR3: CASSSPVLTGVFEQFF.